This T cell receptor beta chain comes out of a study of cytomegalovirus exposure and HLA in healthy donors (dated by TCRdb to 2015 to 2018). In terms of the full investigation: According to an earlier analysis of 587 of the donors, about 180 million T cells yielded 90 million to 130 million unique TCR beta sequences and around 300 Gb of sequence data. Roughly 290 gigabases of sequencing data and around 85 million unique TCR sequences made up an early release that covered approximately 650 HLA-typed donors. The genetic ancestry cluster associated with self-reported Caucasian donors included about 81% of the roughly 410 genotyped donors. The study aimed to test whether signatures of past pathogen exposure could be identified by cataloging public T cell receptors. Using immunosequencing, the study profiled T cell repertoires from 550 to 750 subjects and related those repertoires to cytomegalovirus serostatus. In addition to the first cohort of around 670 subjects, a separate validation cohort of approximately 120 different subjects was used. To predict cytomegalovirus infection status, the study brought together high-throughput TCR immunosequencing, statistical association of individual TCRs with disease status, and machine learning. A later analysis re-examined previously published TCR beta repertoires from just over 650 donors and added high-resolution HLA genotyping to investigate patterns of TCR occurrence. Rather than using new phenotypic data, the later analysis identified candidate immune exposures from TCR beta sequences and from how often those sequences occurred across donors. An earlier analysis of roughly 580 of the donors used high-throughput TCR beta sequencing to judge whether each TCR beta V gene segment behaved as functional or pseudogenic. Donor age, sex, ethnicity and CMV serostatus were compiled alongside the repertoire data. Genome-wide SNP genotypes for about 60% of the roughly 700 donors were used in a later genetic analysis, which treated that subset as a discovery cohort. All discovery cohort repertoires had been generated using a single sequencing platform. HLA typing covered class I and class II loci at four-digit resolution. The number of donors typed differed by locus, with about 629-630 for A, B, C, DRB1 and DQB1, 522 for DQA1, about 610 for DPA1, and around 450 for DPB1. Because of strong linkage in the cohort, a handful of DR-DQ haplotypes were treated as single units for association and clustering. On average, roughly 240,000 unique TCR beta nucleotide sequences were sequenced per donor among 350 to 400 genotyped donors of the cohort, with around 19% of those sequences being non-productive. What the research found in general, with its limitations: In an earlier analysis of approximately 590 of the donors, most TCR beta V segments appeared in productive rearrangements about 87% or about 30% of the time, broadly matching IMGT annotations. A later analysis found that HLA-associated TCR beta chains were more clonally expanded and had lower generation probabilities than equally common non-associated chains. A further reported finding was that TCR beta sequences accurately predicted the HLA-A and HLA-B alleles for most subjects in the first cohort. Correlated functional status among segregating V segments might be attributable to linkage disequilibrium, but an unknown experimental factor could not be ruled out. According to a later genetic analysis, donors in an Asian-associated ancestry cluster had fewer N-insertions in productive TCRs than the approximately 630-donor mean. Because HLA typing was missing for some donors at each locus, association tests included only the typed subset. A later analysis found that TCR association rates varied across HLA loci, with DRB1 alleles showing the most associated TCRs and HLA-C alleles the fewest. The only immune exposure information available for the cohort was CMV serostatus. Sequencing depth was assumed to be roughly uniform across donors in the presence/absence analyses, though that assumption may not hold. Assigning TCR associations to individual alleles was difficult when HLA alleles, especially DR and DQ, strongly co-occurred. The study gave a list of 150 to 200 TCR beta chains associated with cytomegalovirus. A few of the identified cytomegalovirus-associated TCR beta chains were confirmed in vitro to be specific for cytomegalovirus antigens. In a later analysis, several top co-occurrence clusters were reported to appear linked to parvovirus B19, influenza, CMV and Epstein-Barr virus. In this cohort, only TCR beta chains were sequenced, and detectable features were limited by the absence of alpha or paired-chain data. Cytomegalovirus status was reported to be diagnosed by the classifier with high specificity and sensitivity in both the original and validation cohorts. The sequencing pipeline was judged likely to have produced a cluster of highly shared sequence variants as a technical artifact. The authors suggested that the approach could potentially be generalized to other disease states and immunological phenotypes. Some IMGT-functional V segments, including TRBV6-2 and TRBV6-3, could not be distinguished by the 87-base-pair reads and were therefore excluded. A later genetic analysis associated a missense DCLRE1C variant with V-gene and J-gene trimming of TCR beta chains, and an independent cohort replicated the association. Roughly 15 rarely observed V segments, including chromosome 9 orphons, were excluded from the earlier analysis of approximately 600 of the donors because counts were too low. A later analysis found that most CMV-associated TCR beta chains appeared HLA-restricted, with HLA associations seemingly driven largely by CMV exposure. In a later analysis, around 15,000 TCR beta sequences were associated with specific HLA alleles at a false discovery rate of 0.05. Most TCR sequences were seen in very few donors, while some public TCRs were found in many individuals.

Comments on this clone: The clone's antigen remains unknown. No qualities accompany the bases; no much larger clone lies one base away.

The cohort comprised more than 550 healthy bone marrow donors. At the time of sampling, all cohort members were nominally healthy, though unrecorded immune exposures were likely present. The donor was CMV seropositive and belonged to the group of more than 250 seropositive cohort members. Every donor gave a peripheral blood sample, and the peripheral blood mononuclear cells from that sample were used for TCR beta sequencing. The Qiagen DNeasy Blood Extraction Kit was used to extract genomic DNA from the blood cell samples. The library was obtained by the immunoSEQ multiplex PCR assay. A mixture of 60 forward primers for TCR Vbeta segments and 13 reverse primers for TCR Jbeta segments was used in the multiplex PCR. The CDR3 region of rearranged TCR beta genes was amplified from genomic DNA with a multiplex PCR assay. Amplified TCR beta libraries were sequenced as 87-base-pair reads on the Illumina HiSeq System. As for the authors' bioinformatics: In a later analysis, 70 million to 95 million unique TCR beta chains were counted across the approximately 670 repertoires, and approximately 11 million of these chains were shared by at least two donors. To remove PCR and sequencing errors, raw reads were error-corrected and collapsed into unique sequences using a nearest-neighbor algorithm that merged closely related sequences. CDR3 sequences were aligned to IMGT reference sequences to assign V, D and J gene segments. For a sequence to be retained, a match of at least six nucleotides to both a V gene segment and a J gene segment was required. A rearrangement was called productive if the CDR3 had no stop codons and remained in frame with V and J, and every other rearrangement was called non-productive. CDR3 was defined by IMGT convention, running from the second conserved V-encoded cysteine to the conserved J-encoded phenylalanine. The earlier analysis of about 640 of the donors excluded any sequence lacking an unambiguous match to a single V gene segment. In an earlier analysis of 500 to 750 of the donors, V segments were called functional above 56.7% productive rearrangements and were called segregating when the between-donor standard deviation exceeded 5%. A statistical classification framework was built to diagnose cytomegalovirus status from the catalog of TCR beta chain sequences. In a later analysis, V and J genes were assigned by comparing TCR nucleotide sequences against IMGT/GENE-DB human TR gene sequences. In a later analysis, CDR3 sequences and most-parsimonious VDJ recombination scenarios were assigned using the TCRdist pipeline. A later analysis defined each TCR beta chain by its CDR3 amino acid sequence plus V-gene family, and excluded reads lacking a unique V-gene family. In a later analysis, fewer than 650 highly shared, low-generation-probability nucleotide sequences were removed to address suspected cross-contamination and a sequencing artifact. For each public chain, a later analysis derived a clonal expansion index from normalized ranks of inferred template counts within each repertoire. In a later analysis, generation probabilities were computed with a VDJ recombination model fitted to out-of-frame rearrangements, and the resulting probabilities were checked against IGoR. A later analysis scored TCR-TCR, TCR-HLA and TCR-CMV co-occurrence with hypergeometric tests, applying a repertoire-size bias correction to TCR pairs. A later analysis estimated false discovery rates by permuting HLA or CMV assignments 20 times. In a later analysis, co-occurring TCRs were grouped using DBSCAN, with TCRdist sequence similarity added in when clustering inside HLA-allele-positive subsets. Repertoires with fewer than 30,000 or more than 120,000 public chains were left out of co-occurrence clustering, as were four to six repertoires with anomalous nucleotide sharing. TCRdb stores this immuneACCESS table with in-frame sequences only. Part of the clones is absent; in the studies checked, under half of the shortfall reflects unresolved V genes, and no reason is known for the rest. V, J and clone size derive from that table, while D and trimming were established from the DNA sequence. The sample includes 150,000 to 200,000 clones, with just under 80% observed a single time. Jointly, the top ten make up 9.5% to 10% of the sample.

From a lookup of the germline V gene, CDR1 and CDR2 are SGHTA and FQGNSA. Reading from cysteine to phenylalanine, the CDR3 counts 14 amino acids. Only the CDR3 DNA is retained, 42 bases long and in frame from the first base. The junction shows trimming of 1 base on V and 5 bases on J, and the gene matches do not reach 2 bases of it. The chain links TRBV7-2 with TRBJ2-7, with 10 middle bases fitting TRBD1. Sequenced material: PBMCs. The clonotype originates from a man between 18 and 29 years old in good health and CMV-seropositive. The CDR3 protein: CASSLGTGGNEQYF. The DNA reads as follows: TGTGCCAGCAGCTTAGGGACAGGGGGTAACGAGCAGTACTTC.